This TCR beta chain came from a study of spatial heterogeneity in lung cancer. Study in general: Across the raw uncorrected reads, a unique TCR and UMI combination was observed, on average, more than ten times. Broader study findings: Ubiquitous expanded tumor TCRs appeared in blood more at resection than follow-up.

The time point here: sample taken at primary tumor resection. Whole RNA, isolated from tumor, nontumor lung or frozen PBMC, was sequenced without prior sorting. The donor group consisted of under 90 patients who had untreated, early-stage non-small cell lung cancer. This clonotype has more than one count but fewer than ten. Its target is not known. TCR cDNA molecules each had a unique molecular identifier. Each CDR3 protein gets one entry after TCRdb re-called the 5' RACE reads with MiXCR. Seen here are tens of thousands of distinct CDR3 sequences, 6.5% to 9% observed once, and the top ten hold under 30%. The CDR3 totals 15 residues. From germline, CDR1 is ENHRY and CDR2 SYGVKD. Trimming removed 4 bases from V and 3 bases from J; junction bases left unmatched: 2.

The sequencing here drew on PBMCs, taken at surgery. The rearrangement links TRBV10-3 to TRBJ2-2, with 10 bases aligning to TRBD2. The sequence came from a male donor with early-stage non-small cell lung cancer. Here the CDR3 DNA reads TGTGCCATCAGTGGGCTAGCGGGAGACACCGGGGAGCTGTTTTTT. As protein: CAISGLAGDTGELFF.